This TCR beta chain is drawn from a study of early T cells in non-severe SARS-CoV-2 infection. Trimming took 7 bases from V and 4 from J; bases not matched to a gene: 11. The CDR3 runs 15 residues. The library protocol tagged individual cDNA molecules with unique molecular identifiers. TCRdb fed the 5' RACE reads into MiXCR, producing one record per CDR3 protein. The sample records about 89,000 distinct CDR3 sequences, around 15% being singletons. Details on this clonotype: The antigen remains undetermined.

Whole-study findings and limits: Sequences matched to VDJdb favored anti-spike CD8 responses, while private and CD4 specificities were missed.

The sequence came from an adult who was a healthcare worker with PCR-confirmed SARS-CoV-2 infection or an uninfected control (not recorded which). The rearrangement links TRBV12-3 or TRBV12-4 to TRBJ2-3, with TRBD1 matching 7 bases. Sample: whole blood. CDR3 nucleotide sequence: TGTGCCAGCACCCTAGGCCGGCAGGGGGCAGATACGCAGTATTTT. Protein product: CASTLGRQGADTQYF.